Listed below are T cell receptor beta chains from one sample, sequenced in a study of CD8 T cells in ankylosing spondylitis. TCRdb independently ran MiXCR on the 5' RACE reads; one entry per CDR3 protein. Of just over 350,000 distinct CDR3 sequences in the sample, 20% to 25% were seen once. Material for sequencing was blood, either unsorted or a sorted T cell fraction (not recorded which). Every receptor here comes from a male donor with ankylosing spondylitis or in good health (not recorded which). Both conserved end residues are part of each CDR3. D genes are given only for firm matches. Only part of the rows carry a size: once, few, many, or a class if the clone is expanded.

v_call	clone_size	j_call	d_call	cdr3_aa	cdr3_nt
TRBV4-2	.	TRBJ2-1	.	CASSQGAELDEQFF	TGTGCCAGCAGCCAAGGGGCCGAGTTGGATGAGCAGTTCTTC
TRBV7-9	.	TRBJ2-2	.	CASTWRESGELFF	TGTGCCAGCACTTGGAGGGAAAGCGGGGAGCTGTTTTTT
TRBV7-9	few	TRBJ2-7	.	CASSLLPGTYEQYF	TGTGCCAGCAGCTTACTACCGGGGACCTACGAGCAGTACTTC
TRBV6-2/TRBV6-3	.	TRBJ2-3	TRBD2	CASRFLAGGLDTQYF	TGTGCCAGCAGATTCCTCGCGGGGGGGCTAGATACGCAGTATTTT
TRBV20-1	few	TRBJ2-4	TRBD2	CSASLLAVAKNIQYF	TGCAGTGCTAGCTTGCTAGCGGTAGCCAAAAACATTCAGTACTTC
TRBV12-3/TRBV12-4	.	TRBJ2-7	TRBD1	CASSQRTGKRQSPEQYF	TGTGCCAGCAGCCAGCGGACAGGGAAGAGACAGTCGCCCGAGCAGTACTTC
TRBV29-1	.	TRBJ2-7	TRBD1	CSVSQGLGELYF	TGCAGCGTGTCACAGGGGCTCGGGGAGCTGTACTTC
TRBV7-9	.	TRBJ2-7	.	CASSTGTVFYEQYF	TGTGCCAGCAGCACCGGGACGGTATTCTACGAGCAGTACTTC
TRBV25-1	.	TRBJ2-7	.	CASSGHYEQYF	TGTGCCAGCAGTGGGCATTACGAGCAGTACTTC
TRBV5-4	few	TRBJ2-7	TRBD1	CASSPGTGLGYEQYF	TGTGCCAGCAGCCCCGGGACAGGGTTAGGCTACGAGCAGTACTTC
TRBV20-1	few	TRBJ2-7	.	CSAPQGIEQYF	TGCAGTGCTCCCCAGGGGATCGAGCAGTACTTC
TRBV9	few	TRBJ2-7	TRBD2	CASSERDGAYEQYF	TGTGCCAGCAGCGAGCGGGACGGAGCCTACGAGCAGTACTTC
TRBV7-9	once	TRBJ2-1	.	CASRPDTSSYNEQFF	TGTGCCAGCAGACCGGACACGAGCTCCTACAATGAGCAGTTCTTC
TRBV12-3/TRBV12-4	.	TRBJ2-1	.	CASSPALGNEQFF	TGTGCCAGCAGCCCGGCCCTGGGCAATGAGCAGTTCTTC
TRBV5-6	.	TRBJ2-7	TRBD1	CANSLGTGGEQYF	TGTGCCAACAGCTTAGGGACAGGGGGAGAGCAGTACTTC
TRBV24-1	few	TRBJ2-5	.	CATSDRYQETQYF	TGTGCCACCAGTGACCGGTACCAAGAGACCCAGTACTTC
TRBV15	.	TRBJ2-5	.	CATSRVTRVGETQYF	TGTGCCACCAGCAGAGTCACACGGGTCGGGGAGACCCAGTACTTC
TRBV5-1	few	TRBJ2-3	TRBD2	CASSSQAAGPHNFSQYF	TGCGCCAGCAGCTCCCAGGCAGCGGGGCCTCATAACTTTTCGCAGTATTTT
TRBV15	few	TRBJ2-7	.	CATRDPAAYEQYF	TGTGCCACCAGGGACCCGGCAGCCTACGAGCAGTACTTC
TRBV4-1	.	TRBJ2-1	TRBD2	CASSQSPSGGGNEQFF	TGCGCCAGCAGCCAATCCCCTAGCGGGGGGGGGAATGAGCAGTTCTTC
TRBV9	.	TRBJ2-6	.	CASSVVGGLGANVLTF	TGTGCCAGCAGCGTAGTCGGGGGACTGGGCGCCAACGTCCTGACTTTC
TRBV12-3/TRBV12-4	.	TRBJ1-2	.	CASSAGIYSGYTF	TGTGCCAGCAGTGCAGGGATTTATAGTGGCTACACCTTC
TRBV20-1	.	TRBJ2-7	TRBD2	CSARVVGGGTSYEQYF	TGCAGTGCTAGAGTCGTTGGCGGGGGGACCTCCTACGAGCAGTACTTC
TRBV4-1	.	TRBJ2-7	.	CASSQVPDTYEQYF	TGCGCCAGCAGCCAAGTCCCAGACACCTACGAGCAGTACTTC
TRBV29-1	.	TRBJ1-2	TRBD1	CSVEDQGGYGYTF	TGCAGCGTTGAAGATCAGGGGGGCTATGGCTACACCTTC
TRBV12-3/TRBV12-4	.	TRBJ2-5	.	CASSFNGGGLETQYF	TGTGCCAGCAGTTTTAACGGGGGTGGCCTGGAGACCCAGTACTTC
TRBV12-3/TRBV12-4	.	TRBJ2-3	TRBD1	CASSPGTGGRADTQYF	TGTGCCAGCAGCCCTGGGACAGGGGGCAGAGCAGATACGCAGTATTTT
TRBV7-9	.	TRBJ2-7	TRBD2	CASSSGDYYEQYF	TGTGCCAGCAGCTCGGGGGACTACTACGAGCAGTACTTC
TRBV7-6	few	TRBJ2-3	.	CASSPRRRTDTQYF	TGTGCCAGCAGCCCTAGGCGTCGCACAGATACGCAGTATTTT
TRBV5-6	.	TRBJ2-5	.	CASSLEGAGETQYF	TGTGCCAGCAGCTTGGAAGGGGCCGGAGAGACCCAGTACTTC
TRBV29-1	many	TRBJ2-3	.	CSVEELGGEWGADTQYF	TGCAGCGTTGAAGAATTAGGCGGAGAGTGGGGCGCAGATACGCAGTATTTT
TRBV20-1	.	TRBJ2-3	.	CSARDGLGSSTSTDTQYF	TGCAGTGCTAGAGATGGCTTGGGAAGTTCGACTAGCACAGATACGCAGTATTTT
TRBV20-1	.	TRBJ2-3	.	CSALWDGGGPDTQYF	TGCAGTGCCCTCTGGGACGGAGGAGGGCCAGATACGCAGTATTTT
TRBV6-5	few	TRBJ1-1	TRBD1	CASSYDLGTANTEAFF	TGTGCCAGCAGTTACGACCTTGGGACAGCGAACACTGAAGCTTTCTTT
TRBV14	.	TRBJ2-1	.	CASSQGGGWDEQFF	TGTGCCAGCAGCCAAGGTGGAGGATGGGATGAGCAGTTCTTC
TRBV27	few	TRBJ2-1	TRBD1	CASSFRDSQYNEQFF	TGTGCCAGCAGTTTCCGGGACAGCCAGTACAATGAGCAGTTCTTC
TRBV12-3/TRBV12-4	.	TRBJ1-5	.	CASSPRHSNQPQHF	TGTGCCAGCAGTCCCCGTCACAGCAATCAGCCCCAGCATTTT
TRBV7-9	.	TRBJ2-7	.	CASSLPNLNYEQYF	TGTGCCAGCAGCTTGCCCAATCTGAACTACGAGCAGTACTTC
TRBV7-8	few	TRBJ2-7	.	CASSPYENVGTTYEQYF	TGTGCCAGCAGCCCATACGAGAATGTGGGTACGACCTACGAGCAGTACTTC
TRBV4-1	.	TRBJ2-5	TRBD1	CASSQRQGQETQYF	TGCGCCAGCAGCCAGCGACAGGGACAAGAGACCCAGTACTTC
TRBV20-1	.	TRBJ2-5	TRBD1	CSARILDRGQAWETQYF	TGCAGTGCTAGAATATTGGACCGGGGACAGGCGTGGGAGACCCAGTACTTC
TRBV28	few	TRBJ2-1	TRBD2	CASSFTTLAGENNEQFF	TGTGCCAGCAGTTTCACTACTCTAGCGGGGGAAAACAATGAGCAGTTCTTC
TRBV30	once	TRBJ2-7	TRBD1	CAWSDRGPSYEQYF	TGTGCCTGGAGTGACAGGGGGCCCTCCTACGAGCAGTACTTC
TRBV20-1	few	TRBJ2-5	.	CSASGVTRETQYF	TGCAGTGCTAGCGGGGTCACCAGGGAGACCCAGTACTTC
TRBV10-3	.	TRBJ2-7	TRBD1	CAISEPPGQGPYEQYF	TGTGCCATCAGTGAGCCACCGGGACAGGGACCCTACGAGCAGTACTTC
TRBV28	many	TRBJ2-7	.	CASSLSGRVFEQYF	TGTGCCAGCAGTTTATCCGGGCGCGTGTTCGAGCAGTACTTC
TRBV9	.	TRBJ2-7	.	CASSVGSNSYEQYF	TGTGCCAGCAGCGTAGGGTCCAACTCCTACGAGCAGTACTTC
TRBV9	.	TRBJ2-1	.	CASSVALVGGLYNEQFF	TGTGCCAGCAGCGTAGCTTTGGTAGGAGGGCTATACAATGAGCAGTTCTTC
TRBV12-3/TRBV12-4	.	TRBJ2-7	TRBD2	CASSSSGAFYEQYF	TGTGCCAGCAGCTCCAGCGGGGCCTTCTACGAGCAGTACTTC
TRBV6-1	few	TRBJ2-1	.	CASSSYSGNEQFF	TGTGCCAGCAGCTCGTATAGTGGGAATGAGCAGTTCTTC
TRBV12-3/TRBV12-4	few	TRBJ2-4	.	CASTLWDKNIQYF	TGTGCCAGCACCCTCTGGGACAAAAACATTCAGTACTTC
TRBV11-2	.	TRBJ2-2	TRBD1	CASSPRTGEKAGELFF	TGTGCCAGCAGCCCCCGGACAGGGGAGAAGGCCGGGGAGCTGTTTTTT
TRBV10-3	.	TRBJ2-5	.	CAISEGGRETQYF	TGTGCCATCAGTGAAGGGGGGCGGGAGACCCAGTACTTC
TRBV6-1	.	TRBJ2-5	.	CASSLPGTQETQYF	TGTGCCAGCAGTCTTCCGGGGACGCAAGAGACCCAGTACTTC
TRBV4-1	few	TRBJ2-1	.	CASSQVEGRDEQFF	TGCGCCAGCAGCCAAGTCGAGGGAAGGGATGAGCAGTTCTTC
TRBV6-5	.	TRBJ2-3	TRBD1	CASSSYLPGQGRTDTQYF	TGTGCCAGCAGTTCGTATTTGCCGGGACAGGGGAGGACAGATACGCAGTATTTT
TRBV9	few	TRBJ2-3	.	CASSVEGNPTDTQYF	TGTGCCAGCAGCGTAGAGGGGAACCCCACAGATACGCAGTATTTT
TRBV7-9	.	TRBJ2-1	TRBD1	CASSLWGQGTNEQFF	TGTGCCAGCAGCTTGTGGGGACAGGGAACCAATGAGCAGTTCTTC
TRBV12-3/TRBV12-4	.	TRBJ1-1	.	CASGVGGMNTEAFF	TGTGCCAGCGGGGTGGGAGGAATGAACACTGAAGCTTTCTTT
TRBV6-2/TRBV6-3	few	TRBJ2-2	.	CASSYSWGATPGTGELFF	TGTGCCAGCAGTTACTCGTGGGGGGCCACCCCCGGCACCGGGGAGCTGTTTTTT